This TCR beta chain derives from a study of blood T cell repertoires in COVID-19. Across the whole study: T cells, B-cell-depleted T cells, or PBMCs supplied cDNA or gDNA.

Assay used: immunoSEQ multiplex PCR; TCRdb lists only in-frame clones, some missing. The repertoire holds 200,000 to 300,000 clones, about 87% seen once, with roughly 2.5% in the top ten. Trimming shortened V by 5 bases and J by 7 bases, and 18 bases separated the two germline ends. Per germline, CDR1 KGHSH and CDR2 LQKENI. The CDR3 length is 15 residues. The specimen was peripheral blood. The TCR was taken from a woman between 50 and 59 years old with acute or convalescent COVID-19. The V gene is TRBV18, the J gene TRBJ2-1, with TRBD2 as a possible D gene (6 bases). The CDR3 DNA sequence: TGTGCCAGCTCAGAGCTCACCGGGGGAGGAAATGAGCAGTTCTTC. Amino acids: CASSELTGGGNEQFF.